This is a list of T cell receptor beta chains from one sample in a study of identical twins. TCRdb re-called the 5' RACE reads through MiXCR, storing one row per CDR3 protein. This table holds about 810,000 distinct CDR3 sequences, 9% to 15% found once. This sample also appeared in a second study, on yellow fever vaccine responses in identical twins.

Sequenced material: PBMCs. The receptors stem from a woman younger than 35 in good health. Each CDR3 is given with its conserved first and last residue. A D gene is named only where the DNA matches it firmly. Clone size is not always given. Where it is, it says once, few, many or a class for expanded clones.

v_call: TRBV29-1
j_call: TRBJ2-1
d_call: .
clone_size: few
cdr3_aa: CSVGQTGQRDHNEQFF
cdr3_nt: TGCAGCGTTGGCCAGACCGGACAGCGAGACCACAATGAGCAGTTCTTC

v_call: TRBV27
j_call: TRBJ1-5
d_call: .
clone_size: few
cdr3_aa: CASSLAPGPQAQHF
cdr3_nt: TGTGCCAGCAGTTTGGCACCGGGCCCTCAAGCCCAGCATTTT

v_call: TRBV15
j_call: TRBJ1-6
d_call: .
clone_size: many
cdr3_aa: CATSSPSGNDSPLHF
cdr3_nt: TGTGCCACCAGCAGTCCATCAGGGAATGATTCACCCCTCCACTTT

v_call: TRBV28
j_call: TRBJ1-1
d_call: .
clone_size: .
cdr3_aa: CASSSGSFGEAFF
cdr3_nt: TGTGCCAGCAGTTCCGGGAGTTTCGGTGAAGCTTTCTTT

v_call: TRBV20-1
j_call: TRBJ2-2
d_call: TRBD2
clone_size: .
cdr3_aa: CSARGGERGANTGELFF
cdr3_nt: TGCAGTGCTAGAGGGGGTGAGCGGGGGGCGAACACCGGGGAGCTGTTTTTT

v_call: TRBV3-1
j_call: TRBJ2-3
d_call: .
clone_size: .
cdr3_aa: CASSQEVGGTDTQYF
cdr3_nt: TGTGCCAGCAGCCAAGAAGTGGGGGGCACAGATACGCAGTATTTT

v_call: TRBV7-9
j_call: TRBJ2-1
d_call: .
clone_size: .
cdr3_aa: CASSPRTGLRNNEQFF
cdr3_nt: TGTGCCAGCAGCCCACGAACCGGGCTACGTAACAATGAGCAGTTCTTC

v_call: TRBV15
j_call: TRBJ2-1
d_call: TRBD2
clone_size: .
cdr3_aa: CATSRSTSGGALNEQFF
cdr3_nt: TGTGCCACCAGCAGAAGCACTAGCGGGGGGGCGCTGAATGAGCAGTTCTTC

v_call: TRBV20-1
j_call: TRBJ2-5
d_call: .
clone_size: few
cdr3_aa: CSVERERGAQYF
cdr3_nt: TGCAGTGTCGAGAGGGAGAGAGGGGCCCAGTACTTC

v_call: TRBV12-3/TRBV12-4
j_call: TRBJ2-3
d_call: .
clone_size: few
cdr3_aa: CASSSTITYLTDTQYF
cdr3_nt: TGTGCCAGCAGTTCCACCATTACCTATCTGACAGATACGCAGTATTTT

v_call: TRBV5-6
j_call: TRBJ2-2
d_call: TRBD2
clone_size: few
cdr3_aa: CASSLARREYTGELFF
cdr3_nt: TGTGCCAGCAGCTTGGCAAGGCGGGAGTACACCGGGGAGCTGTTTTTT

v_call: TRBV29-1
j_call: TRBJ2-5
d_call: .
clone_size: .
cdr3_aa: CSVEDSGRAETQYF
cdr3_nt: TGCAGCGTTGAAGATTCCGGGAGAGCGGAGACCCAGTACTTC

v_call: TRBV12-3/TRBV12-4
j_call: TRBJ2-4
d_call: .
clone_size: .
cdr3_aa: CASSSGYLAKNIQYF
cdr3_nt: TGTGCCAGCAGCTCGGGCTATCTAGCCAAAAACATTCAGTACTTC

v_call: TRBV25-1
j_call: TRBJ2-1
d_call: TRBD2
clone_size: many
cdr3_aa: CASSETSGFTSYNEQFF
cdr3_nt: TGTGCCAGCAGTGAAACTAGCGGGTTTACGTCCTACAATGAGCAGTTCTTC

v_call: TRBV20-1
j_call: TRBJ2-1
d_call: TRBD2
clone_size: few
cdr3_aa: CSAISGTSGNNEQFF
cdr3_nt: TGCAGTGCTATATCCGGGACTAGCGGGAACAATGAGCAGTTCTTC

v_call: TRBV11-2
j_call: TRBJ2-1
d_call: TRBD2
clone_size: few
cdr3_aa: CASSISGNYNEQFF
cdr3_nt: TGTGCCAGCAGCATTAGCGGGAACTACAATGAGCAGTTCTTC

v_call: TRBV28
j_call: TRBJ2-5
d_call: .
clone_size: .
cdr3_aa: CASIPPGRRETQYF
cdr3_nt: TGTGCCAGCATCCCCCCGGGGCGCCGAGAGACCCAGTACTTC

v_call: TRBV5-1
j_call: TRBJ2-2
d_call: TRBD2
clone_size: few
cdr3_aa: CASSLEAGFSGELFF
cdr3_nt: TGCGCCAGCAGCTTGGAAGCGGGATTTAGCGGGGAGCTGTTTTTT

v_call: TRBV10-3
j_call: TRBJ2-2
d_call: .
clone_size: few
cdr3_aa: CAISETGSGAGELFF
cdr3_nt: TGTGCCATCAGTGAGACAGGGAGCGGTGCCGGGGAGCTGTTTTTT

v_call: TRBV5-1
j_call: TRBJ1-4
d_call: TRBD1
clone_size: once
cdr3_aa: CASSRQGGGSEEKLFF
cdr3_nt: TGCGCCAGCAGCCGACAGGGTGGAGGCTCGGAAGAAAAACTGTTTTTT

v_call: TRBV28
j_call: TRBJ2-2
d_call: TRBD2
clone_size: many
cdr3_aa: CASSLPGRVTGELFF
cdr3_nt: TGTGCCAGCAGTTTACCCGGGAGGGTCACCGGGGAGCTGTTTTTT

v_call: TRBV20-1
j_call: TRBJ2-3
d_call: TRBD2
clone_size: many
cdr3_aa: CSARGSSGSRTDTQYF
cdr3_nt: TGCAGTGCTAGAGGGTCTAGCGGGAGCCGCACAGATACGCAGTATTTT

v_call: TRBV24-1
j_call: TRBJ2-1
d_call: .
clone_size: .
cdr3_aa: CATSDPGEALGNEQFF
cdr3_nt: TGTGCCACCAGTGATCCCGGTGAGGCTTTGGGGAATGAGCAGTTCTTC

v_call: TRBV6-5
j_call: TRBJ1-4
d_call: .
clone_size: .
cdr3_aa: CASSYSPGKLFF
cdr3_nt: TGTGCCAGCAGTTACTCTCCAGGCAAACTGTTTTTT

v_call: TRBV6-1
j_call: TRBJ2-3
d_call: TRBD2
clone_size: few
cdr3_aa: CASSEASGRSDTQYF
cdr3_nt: TGTGCCAGCAGTGAAGCTAGCGGGAGGTCGGATACGCAGTATTTT

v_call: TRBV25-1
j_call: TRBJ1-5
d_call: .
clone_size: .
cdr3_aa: CATSPEGPVSNQPQHF
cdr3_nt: TGTGCCACTTCGCCTGAGGGGCCCGTTAGCAATCAGCCCCAGCATTTT

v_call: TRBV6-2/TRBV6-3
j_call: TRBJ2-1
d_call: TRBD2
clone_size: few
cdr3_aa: CASRLAEERYNEQFF
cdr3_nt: TGTGCCAGCCGACTAGCGGAGGAGCGTTACAATGAGCAGTTCTTC

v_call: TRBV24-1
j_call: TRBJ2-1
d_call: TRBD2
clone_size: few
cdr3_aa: CAIQAGGYNEQFF
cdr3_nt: TGTGCCATCCAAGCGGGAGGGTACAATGAGCAGTTCTTC

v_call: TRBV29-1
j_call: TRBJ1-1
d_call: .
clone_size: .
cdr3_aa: CSVEWRGTKNTEAFF
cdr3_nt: TGCAGCGTTGAATGGCGGGGAACGAAGAACACTGAAGCTTTCTTT

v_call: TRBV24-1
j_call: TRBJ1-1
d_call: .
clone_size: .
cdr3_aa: CATSGGQNTEAFF
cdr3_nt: TGTGCCACCAGTGGGGGACAGAACACTGAAGCTTTCTTT

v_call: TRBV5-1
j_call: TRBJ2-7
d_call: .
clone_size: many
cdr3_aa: CASHVGGLFSYEQYF
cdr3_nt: TGCGCCAGCCACGTAGGAGGGCTCTTCTCCTACGAGCAGTACTTC

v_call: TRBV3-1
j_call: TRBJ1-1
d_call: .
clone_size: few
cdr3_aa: CASSPSRQANTEAFF
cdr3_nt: TGTGCCAGCAGCCCAAGCCGACAAGCGAACACTGAAGCTTTCTTT

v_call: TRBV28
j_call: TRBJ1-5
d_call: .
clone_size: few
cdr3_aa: CASTYGGGGNQPQHF
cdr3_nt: TGTGCCAGCACCTACGGGGGCGGCGGGAATCAGCCCCAGCATTTT

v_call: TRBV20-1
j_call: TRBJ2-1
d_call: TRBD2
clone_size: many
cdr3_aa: CSARTSGSSYNEQFF
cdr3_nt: TGCAGTGCGCGGACTAGCGGAAGCTCCTACAATGAGCAGTTCTTC

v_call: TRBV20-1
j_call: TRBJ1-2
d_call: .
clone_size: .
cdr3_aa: CSASEPPYYGYTF
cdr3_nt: TGCAGTGCCAGTGAGCCCCCTTACTATGGCTACACCTTC

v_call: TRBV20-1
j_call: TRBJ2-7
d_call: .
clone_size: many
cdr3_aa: CSAKRRGSHYEQYF
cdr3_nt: TGCAGTGCTAAACGACGCGGGTCCCACTACGAGCAGTACTTC

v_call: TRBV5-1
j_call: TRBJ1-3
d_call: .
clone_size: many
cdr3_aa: CASSIQADSGNTIYF
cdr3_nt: TGCGCCAGCAGCATTCAGGCGGACTCTGGAAACACCATATATTTT

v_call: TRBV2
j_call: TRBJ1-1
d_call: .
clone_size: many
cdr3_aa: CASSKGGDTEAFF
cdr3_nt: TGTGCCAGCAGCAAGGGGGGTGACACTGAAGCTTTCTTT

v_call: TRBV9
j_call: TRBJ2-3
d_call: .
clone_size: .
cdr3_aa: CASSVRETSTDTQYF
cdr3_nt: TGTGCCAGCAGCGTAAGGGAGACTAGCACAGATACGCAGTATTTT

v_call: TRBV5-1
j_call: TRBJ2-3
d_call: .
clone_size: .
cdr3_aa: CASSFLDFNTDTQYF
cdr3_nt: TGCGCCAGCAGCTTCCTGGACTTTAACACAGATACGCAGTATTTT

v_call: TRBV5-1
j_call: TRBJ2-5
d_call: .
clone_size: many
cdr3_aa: CASSLDGPQETQYF
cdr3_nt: TGCGCCAGCAGCTTGGATGGACCACAAGAGACCCAGTACTTC

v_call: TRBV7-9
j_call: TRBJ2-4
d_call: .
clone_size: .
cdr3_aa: CASSAVAHQSIQYF
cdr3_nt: TGTGCCAGCAGCGCGGTGGCCCATCAGAGCATTCAGTACTTC

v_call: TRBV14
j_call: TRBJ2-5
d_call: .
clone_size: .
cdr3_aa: CASSRSYRVGETQYF
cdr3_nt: TGTGCCAGCAGCCGCTCATACAGGGTTGGAGAGACCCAGTACTTC

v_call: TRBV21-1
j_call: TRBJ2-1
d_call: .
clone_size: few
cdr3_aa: CASSFNHSASYNEQFF
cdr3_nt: TGTGCCAGCAGCTTTAATCACAGCGCTTCATACAATGAGCAGTTCTTC

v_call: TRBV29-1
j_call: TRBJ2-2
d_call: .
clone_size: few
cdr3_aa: CSAPGPLTGELFF
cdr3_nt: TGCAGCGCTCCGGGACCCCTAACCGGGGAGCTGTTTTTT

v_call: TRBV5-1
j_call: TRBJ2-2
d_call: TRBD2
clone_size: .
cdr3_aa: CASRRGDPLNTGELFF
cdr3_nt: TGCGCCAGCAGGCGGGGGGACCCTCTAAACACCGGGGAGCTGTTTTTT

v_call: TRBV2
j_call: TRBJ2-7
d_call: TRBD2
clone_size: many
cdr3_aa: CASKQPSGSQTYEQYF
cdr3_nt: TGTGCCAGCAAACAGCCTAGCGGGTCACAAACCTACGAGCAGTACTTC

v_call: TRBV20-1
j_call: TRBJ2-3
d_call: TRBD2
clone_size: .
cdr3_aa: CSARGFSGKGTDTQYF
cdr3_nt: TGCAGTGCTAGAGGTTTTAGCGGGAAAGGCACAGATACGCAGTATTTT

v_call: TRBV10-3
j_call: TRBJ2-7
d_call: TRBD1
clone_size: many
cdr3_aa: CAISSGQGFYEQYF
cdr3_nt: TGTGCCATCAGTTCAGGACAGGGGTTTTACGAGCAGTACTTC

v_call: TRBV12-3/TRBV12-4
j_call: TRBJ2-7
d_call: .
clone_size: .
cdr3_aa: CASSFDGSGTYEQYF
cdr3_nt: TGTGCCAGCAGTTTTGATGGTAGCGGCACCTACGAGCAGTACTTC

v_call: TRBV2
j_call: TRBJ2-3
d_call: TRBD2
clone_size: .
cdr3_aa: CASSEVGDYLTDTQYF
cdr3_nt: TGTGCCAGCAGTGAAGTGGGGGACTACCTCACAGATACGCAGTATTTT

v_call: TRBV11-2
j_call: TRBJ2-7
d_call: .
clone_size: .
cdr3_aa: CASSLPAQASYF
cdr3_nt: TGTGCCAGCAGCCTTCCCGCGCAGGCCTCGTACTTC